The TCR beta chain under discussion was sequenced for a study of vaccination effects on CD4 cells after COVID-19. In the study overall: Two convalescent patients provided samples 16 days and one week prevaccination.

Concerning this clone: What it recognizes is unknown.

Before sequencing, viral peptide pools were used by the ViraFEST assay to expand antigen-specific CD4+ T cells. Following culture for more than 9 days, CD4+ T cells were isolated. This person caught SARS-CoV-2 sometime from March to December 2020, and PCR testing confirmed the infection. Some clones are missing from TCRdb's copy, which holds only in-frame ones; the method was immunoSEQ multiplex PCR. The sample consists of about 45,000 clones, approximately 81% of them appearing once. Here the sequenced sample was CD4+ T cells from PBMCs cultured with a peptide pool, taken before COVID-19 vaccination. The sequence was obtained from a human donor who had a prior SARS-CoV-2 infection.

The CDR3 loop reads CASSYYRESGGYTF. CDR3 bases: TGTGCCAGCAGTTACTACAGGGAATCGGGTGGCTACACCTTC. The chain carries TRBV6-2 or TRBV6-3 and TRBJ1-2; tentative D call: TRBD1 (6 bases). There are 14 residues in the CDR3. CDR1 and CDR2 from the germline V gene are MNHEY and SVGEGT. V lost 1 base and J lost 7, with 13 bases in between.